This passage covers 29 T cell receptor delta chains from one sample sequenced in a study of Vδ1+ human thymocytes. The antigens for these receptors are not known. RNA was extracted from the cells and then reverse transcribed. CDR3 amplicons came from multiplex PCR with pooled V-gene forward and constant-region reverse primers. TCRdb re-called clones from the multiplex PCR reads using CATT. This table has approximately 25,000 delta-chain clones, over 25% appearing once. Study-wide results and limits: Highly polyclonal TRG and TRD repertoires with Gaussian CDR3 length distributions appeared in thymus.

The source material was Vdelta1+ gamma-delta thymocytes from the thymus. As for subset: FACS-sorted CD3+ TCRalphabeta- TCRVdelta1+ TCRVdelta2- thymocytes. These receptors came from a boy under two years old who had congenital heart surgery.

This clone turned up a few times. The gene calls are TRDV1 and TRDJ1; possibly TRDD3 for D (6 bases). Trimming removed 0 bases from V and 2 bases from J, with 25 bases in between. This CDR3 region has 20 residues. CDR1 is TSWWSYY and CDR2 is QGS in the germline V gene. DNA for the CDR3: TGTGCTCTTGGGGAACTTCCCCCGGTCGCCCTGGGGAGAAAGACCGATAAACTCATCTTT. It translates to CALGELPPVALGRKTDKLIF.

Within the sample, this clone is medium-sized. Other DNA sequences in this specimen translate into the identical CDR3. This chain connects TRDV1 to TRDJ1; 8 bases are a match to TRDD3. In germline, CDR1 is TSWWSYY, CDR2 QGS. V shed 0 bases and J 0 bases; nucleotides not matched to a gene: 15. The CDR3 spans 20 residues. The CDR3 reads CALGELGFVLGASYTDKLIF. CDR3 in DNA: TGTGCTCTTGGGGAACTAGGGTTCGTACTGGGGGCCTCGTACACCGATAAACTCATCTTT.

This clone turned up a few times. The V and J genes are TRDV1 and TRDJ1, with 7 bases aligning to TRDD3. The CDR3 extends over 22 amino acids. J lost 0 bases, V lost 0 bases, and 22 bases had no gene match. Germline CDR1 reads TSWWSYY; CDR2 reads QGS. DNA for the CDR3: TGTGCTCTTGGGGAACTGGCCTCTCCAAACTCCCCTGGGGGCCTGTACACCGATAAACTCATCTTT. Amino acids: CALGELASPNSPGGLYTDKLIF.

This clone is medium-sized within its sample. This chain connects TRDV1 to TRDJ1; 11 nucleotides line up with TRDD3. The CDR3 covers 18 residues. The J segment lost 2 bases and the V segment lost 2 bases, leaving 10 bases of the junction unmatched. Germline V CDR1 and CDR2: TSWWSYY, QGS. CDR3 in amino acids: CALGEDGSTGGYTDKLIF. The CDR3 region has the DNA TGTGCTCTTGGGGAAGACGGAAGTACTGGGGGATATACCGATAAACTCATCTTT.

This clone was picked up a small number of times. The chain combines TRDV1 with TRDJ1; D not resolved. The germline gives CDR1 TSWWSYY, CDR2 QGS. V was clipped by 3 bases and J by 0 bases, with 11 bases between them. The CDR3 sequence is 15 residues long. The CDR3 is CALGDSVAYTDKLIF. In DNA form, the CDR3 reads TGTGCTCTTGGGGACTCTGTTGCGTACACCGATAAACTCATCTTT.

This clone was seen more than once but under ten times. V usage is TRDV1 and J usage is TRDJ1; 13 bases line up with TRDD3. There are 17 residues in the CDR3. From germline, CDR1 is TSWWSYY and CDR2 QGS. Unmatched junction bases numbered 8, after V lost 4 bases and J lost 3 bases. The DNA of the CDR3 is TGTGCTCTTGGGGGTGACCGGACTGGGGGATACGCCGATAAACTCATCTTT. Encoded protein: CALGGDRTGGYADKLIF.

Regarding this clone: This same CDR3 is encoded by further DNA sequences in the sample. The chain uses TRDV1 and TRDJ1; 10 bases map to TRDD3. Trimming at V came to 0 bases and at J to 1 base, leaving 23 bases not matched to a gene. From germline, CDR1 is TSWWSYY and CDR2 QGS. The CDR3 has 23 residues. For the CDR3, the DNA is TGTGCTCTTGGGGAACTGATTAGGCGAGTACTGGGGGATCCCACCGGGGGCACCGATAAACTCATCTTT. It is translated as CALGELIRRVLGDPTGGTDKLIF.

There are a few counts of this clone. The chain joins TRDV1 to TRDJ1, with TRDD3 as a possible D gene (10 bases). This CDR3 region has 18 residues. Trimming left V 8 bases short and J 5 bases short, with 30 bases between. Germline assignment: CDR1 TSWWSYY and CDR2 QGS. CDR3 sequence: CALLTPSYVLGDIDKLIF. The CDR3 DNA follows: TGTGCTCTTTTGACGCCTTCCTACGTGCTGGGGGATATTGATAAACTCATCTTT.

Concerning this clone itself: A much bigger clone sits one base away, suggesting this may be a read error. Other DNA sequences in the sample encode the same CDR3. This sequence joins TRDV1 and TRDJ1, with 7 bases that match TRDD3. This CDR3 contains 18 residues. Germline V lookup: CDR1 TSWWSYY, CDR2 QGS. The V segment lost 1 base and the J segment 0 bases; nucleotides outside the gene matches: 11. In DNA form, the CDR3 reads TGTGCTCTTGGGGAACGCGCTTGGTGGGGGACAAACACCGATAAACTCATCTTT. This codes for CALGERAWWGTNTDKLIF.

The chain is built from TRDV1 and TRDJ1; perhaps TRDD3 as D (6 bases). The CDR3 runs 18 residues. Trimming removed 1 base at V and 4 bases at J, with 22 bases between. CDR1 is TSWWSYY and CDR2 is QGS in the germline V gene. The chain's CDR3 is CALGERKWGLRYIDKLIF. As DNA, the CDR3 is TGTGCTCTTGGGGAACGAAAATGGGGGCTTCGTTACATCGATAAACTCATCTTT.

The chain employs TRDV1 and TRDJ1; 11 bases map to TRDD3. The V segment lost 4 bases and the J segment 0 bases; nucleotides outside the gene matches: 10. Germline V gene sequence: CDR1 TSWWSYY, CDR2 QGS. The CDR3 runs 18 residues. CDR3 amino acids: CALGVLLGDINNTDKLIF. The CDR3 coding sequence is TGTGCTCTTGGGGTTTTACTGGGGGATATCAACAACACCGATAAACTCATCTTT.

This chain connects TRDV1 to TRDJ1; a possible D gene is TRDD2 (5 bases). Germline V gene lookup returns CDR1 TSWWSYY and CDR2 QGS. V shed 2 bases and J shed 9 bases, with 22 bases lying between them. This CDR3 contains 16 residues. The CDR3 sequence is CALGEYQGFHLVELIF. In DNA form, the CDR3 reads TGTGCTCTTGGGGAATATCAAGGCTTCCACTTGGTAGAACTCATCTTT.

The table lists this clone with a few counts. The junction shows a germline mismatch at one end, possibly a read error. The chain is built from TRDV1 and TRDJ2; D ambiguous. The CDR3 is 15 residues long. Germline values: CDR1 TSWWSYY, CDR2 QGS. CDR3 loop: CALGEALFVTTQLFF. In DNA, the CDR3 is TGTGCTCTTGGGGAAGCCCTTTTCGTGACAACACAACTCTTCTTT.

To note about this clone: A much larger clone differs from this one at a single base, so this may be a read error. V usage is TRDV1 and J usage is TRDJ1, with D hard to call. CDR1 and CDR2 from the germline V gene are TSWWSYY and QGS. The ends were cut back, 6 bases at V and 4 bases at J, with 15 bases in the middle. The CDR3 loop spans 14 amino acids. The CDR3 reads CALGVSVQNDKLIF. The CDR3 DNA reads TGTGCTCTTGGAGTAAGCGTTCAGAACGATAAACTCATCTTT.

There are a few counts of this clone. This rearrangement joins TRDV1 to TRDJ1; D is uncertain. The length of the CDR3 is 17 residues. CDR1 is TSWWSYY and CDR2 is QGS in the germline V gene. With 3 bases removed from V and 4 bases from J, the gap between germline ends came to 21 bases. The CDR3 DNA reads TGTGCTCTTGGGGACAGACTCCCGGCGGGTGAACACGATAAACTCATCTTT. Protein product: CALGDRLPAGEHDKLIF.

This rearrangement joins TRDV1 to TRDJ1, with 13 bases lining up with TRDD3. The germline gives CDR1 TSWWSYY, CDR2 QGS. The J segment lost 2 bases and the V segment lost 0 bases, leaving 18 bases of the junction unmatched. The CDR3 consists of 22 residues. The CDR3 DNA follows: TGTGCTCTTGGGGAACTCCTCGCCCTTCCTACTGGGGGATACGTTTCTACCGATAAACTCATCTTT. Amino acid sequence: CALGELLALPTGGYVSTDKLIF.

This clone came up a few times. The J gene is TRDJ1, the V gene TRDV1; 12 bases map to TRDD3. Germline assignment: CDR1 TSWWSYY and CDR2 QGS. The length of the CDR3 is 17 residues. V lost 3 bases and J lost 10; bases outside the gene matches: 15. CDR3 sequence reads: CALGDPPVGLGDTGLIF. As DNA, the CDR3 is TGTGCTCTTGGGGACCCCCCGGTTGGACTGGGGGATACAGGACTCATCTTT.

This sequence joins TRDV1 and TRDJ1, with 11 bases identical to TRDD3. This CDR3 is built from 27 residues. With 0 bases clipped from V and 2 bases from J, the junction kept 35 bases outside the gene matches. Germline lookup yields CDR1 TSWWSYY and CDR2 QGS. CDR3 amino acids: CALGELGFHLLARAGGYSPRGTDKLIF. The CDR3 nucleotides read TGTGCTCTTGGGGAACTAGGTTTCCACCTACTCGCCAGGGCTGGGGGATACTCTCCAAGGGGGACCGATAAACTCATCTTT.

The genes are TRDV1 and TRDJ1; possibly TRDD3 for D (6 bases). Trimming shortened V by 2 bases and J by 8 bases, and 24 bases separated the two germline ends. The germline gives CDR1 TSWWSYY, CDR2 QGS. The CDR3 has 17 amino acids. DNA of the CDR3: TGTGCTCTTGGGGAAAGTACCTACAAACGGCTGGGGCCAAAACTCATCTTT. Residues: CALGESTYKRLGPKLIF.

In its sample, this clone was seen many times. The chain uses TRDV1 and TRDJ1; the match to TRDD3 covers 12 bases. The CDR3 covers 22 residues. V was clipped by 3 bases and J by 0 bases; unmatched bases: 20. Per the germline V gene, CDR1 is TSWWSYY and CDR2 is QGS. CDR3 nucleotides: TGTGCTCTTGGGGACCGATACTGGGGGATACACGCTGACGCGGGGTACACCGATAAACTCATCTTT. It codes for CALGDRYWGIHADAGYTDKLIF.

The chain couples TRDV1 to TRDJ1; a weak D match, TRDD3 (5 bases). This CDR3 region has 19 residues. V was trimmed by 1 base and J by 12 bases, leaving 33 bases between them. Germline V gene lookup returns CDR1 TSWWSYY and CDR2 QGS. The CDR3 nucleotides read TGTGCTCTTGGGGAACGCCCTCTACGGTACGTCCTCCTGGGAGGGTTGGTCATCTTT. It translates to CALGERPLRYVLLGGLVIF.

The chain employs TRDV1 and TRDJ1; 8 bases match TRDD3. The CDR3 loop spans 20 amino acids. Looked up from germline, CDR1 is TSWWSYY and CDR2 is QGS. V shed 1 base and J 8 bases; nucleotides not matched to a gene: 24. The CDR3 is CALGERWDPGGDTPTGKLIF. The CDR3 nucleotides are TGTGCTCTTGGGGAACGTTGGGACCCCGGCGGGGATACTCCGACGGGGAAACTCATCTTT.

This chain joins TRDV1 and TRDJ1; 10 bases line up with TRDD3. Germline CDR1 TSWWSYY, CDR2 QGS. The CDR3 runs to 16 residues. J lost 8 bases, V lost 9 bases, and 18 bases had no gene match. As DNA, the CDR3 is TGTGCTCTATTCCAGAGTACTGGGGGATTGCAGAAGAAACTCATCTTT. This encodes CALFQSTGGLQKKLIF.

About this clone: Other DNA sequences from this sample encode an identical CDR3 as well. The genes are TRDV1 and TRDJ1, with a possible D match to TRDD3 (7 bases). The V gene lost 0 bases and the J gene lost 2 bases, with 28 bases spanning the gap. This CDR3 has 21 amino acids. In germline, CDR1 is TSWWSYY, CDR2 QGS. CDR3 protein: CALGELPFQYWWIRGTDKLIF. In DNA form, the CDR3 reads TGTGCTCTTGGGGAACTCCCCTTCCAATACTGGTGGATACGGGGGACCGATAAACTCATCTTT.

This clone came up a few times. The rearrangement joins TRDV1 to TRDJ1; no clear D. Germline V gene lookup returns CDR1 TSWWSYY and CDR2 QGS. This CDR3 region has 18 residues. V was shortened by 2 bases and J by 0 bases, with 19 bases between the two germline ends. The CDR3 DNA reads TGTGCTCTTGGGGAAGCCCTCTCACCCACGTCGTACACCGATAAACTCATCTTT. Translated: CALGEALSPTSYTDKLIF.

In regard to this clone: Germline and junction disagree at one end, which may indicate a read error. The same CDR3 can be traced to other DNA sequences in this sample. V is TRDV1 and J is TRDJ1; D possibly corresponds to TRDD2 (5 bases). Germline CDR1 is TSWWSYY and CDR2 is QGS. The CDR3 has 21 residues. The CDR3 is CALGELVFQRADSPYTDKLIF. DNA of the CDR3: TGTGCTCTTGGGGAACTTGTCTTCCAACGGGCTGATAGCCCGTACACCGATAAGCTCATCTTT.

The chain has TRDV1 and TRDJ1; D call uncertain. The CDR3 loop spans 19 amino acids. The germline CDR1 and CDR2 sequences are TSWWSYY and QGS. Trimming took off 5 bases at V and 7 bases at J, with 32 bases between the two ends. CDR3 in DNA: TGTGCTCTTGGGACCAACGGCCCGCAACCATTCTCCAGACGTTCTAAACTCATCTTT. Amino acids: CALGTNGPQPFSRRSKLIF.

This clone has a handful of counts. The chain employs TRDV1 and TRDJ1, with 7 bases that match TRDD3. This CDR3 region has 19 residues. Germline CDR1 reads TSWWSYY; CDR2 reads QGS. Trimming cost V 2 bases and J 0 bases; bases outside gene matches: 15. This CDR3 is CALGEDSLYWGQYTDKLIF. The CDR3 nucleotides read TGTGCTCTTGGGGAAGACTCTTTGTACTGGGGCCAGTACACCGATAAACTCATCTTT.

Judged by abundance, this clone is medium-sized. The chain carries TRDV1 and TRDJ1; TRDD3 aligns across 8 bases. CDR3 length: 20 residues. Per germline, CDR1 TSWWSYY and CDR2 QGS. J was trimmed by 7 bases and V by 2 bases; bases with no gene match: 24. Here the CDR3 DNA reads TGTGCTCTTGGGGAAGGGACTTTGGGACTACAGGGGATACATTCGCGTAAACTCATCTTT. Its translation: CALGEGTLGLQGIHSRKLIF.